A selection of T cell receptor beta chains follows, all from one sample in a study of cytotoxic CD8 clonotypes in ibrutinib-treated CLL. Sequencing was performed with immunoSEQ multiplex PCR; in TCRdb, only in-frame clones are kept and a portion is missing. The table lists some 290,000 clones, around four fifths of them singletons. This sample comprised PBMCs, obtained before ibrutinib treatment. The receptor set was obtained from a human donor with chronic lymphocytic leukemia. The CDR3 runs from the conserved cysteine through the conserved F or W. The order of the fields is clone size, V gene, J gene, D gene, CDR3 protein, CDR3 DNA. D genes are given only for firm matches. The listing skips clone size in some rows; elsewhere it reads once, few, many or a size class.

>.|TRBV7-6|TRBJ1-1|.
CASSAGTPPNTEAFF
TGTGCCAGCAGCGCGGGGACGCCCCCGAACACTGAAGCTTTCTTT
>.|TRBV19|TRBJ1-5|.
CASSTQAHQIGHF
TGTGCCAGTAGTACCCAGGCTCATCAAATCGGGCATTTT
>.|TRBV10-3|TRBJ1-2|TRBD1
CAISGQGNYGYTF
TGTGCCATCAGCGGACAGGGTAACTATGGCTACACCTTC
>.|TRBV5-1|TRBJ1-2|.
CASSLVQSNYGYTF
TGCGCCAGCAGCTTGGTACAGAGTAACTATGGCTACACCTTC
>.|TRBV28|TRBJ2-3|.
CASSYLRDTQYF
TGTGCCAGCAGTTATTTGCGAGATACGCAGTATTTT
>.|TRBV30|TRBJ1-4|.
CAWSKGLNEKLFF
TGTGCCTGGAGTAAGGGTTTGAATGAAAAACTGTTTTTT
>.|TRBV7-8|TRBJ1-1|TRBD1
CASSPRTGMNTEAFF
TGTGCCAGCAGCCCCAGGACAGGCATGAACACTGAAGCTTTCTTT
>.|TRBV15|TRBJ2-3|.
CATTHTGQGDDTQYF
TGTGCCACCACTCACACGGGGCAGGGTGACGATACGCAGTATTTT
>.|TRBV6-5|TRBJ2-1|.
CASSYPVGPYNEQFF
TGTGCCAGCAGTTACCCTGTAGGCCCCTACAATGAGCAGTTCTTC
>.|TRBV4-3|TRBJ1-3|TRBD1
CASSLSGTGFGNTIYF
TGCGCCAGCAGCCTATCCGGGACAGGGTTTGGAAACACCATATATTTT
>few|TRBV7-6|TRBJ2-2|TRBD2
CASSLFASGSEDGELFF
TGTGCCAGCAGCTTATTCGCTAGCGGGAGCGAGGACGGGGAGCTGTTTTTT
>.|TRBV29-1|TRBJ1-2|.
CSERQAPQYGYTF
TGCAGCGAACGACAGGCGCCCCAGTATGGCTACACCTTC
>.|TRBV7-9|TRBJ2-1|.
CASSLADPVYNEQFF
TGTGCCAGCAGCTTAGCGGACCCCGTCTACAATGAGCAGTTCTTC
>.|TRBV5-1|TRBJ2-3|.
CASSPGPHSSDTQYF
TGCGCCAGCAGCCCGGGGCCCCACAGTTCAGATACGCAGTATTTT
>.|TRBV18|TRBJ2-5|.
CASSPGPGETQYF
TGTGCCAGCTCACCCGGACCTGGGGAGACCCAGTACTTC
>once|TRBV4-3|TRBJ2-7|TRBD2
CASKRRLGGYYEQYF
TGCGCCAGCAAACGTCGGCTGGGAGGGTACTACGAGCAGTACTTC
>.|TRBV30|TRBJ2-2|TRBD2
CAWSVRRTSGRGELFF
TGTGCCTGGAGTGTACGGCGGACTAGCGGGAGAGGGGAGCTGTTTTTT
>few|TRBV4-3|TRBJ2-1|TRBD1
CASSPLTGTGGLNEQFF
TGCGCCAGCAGCCCTTTAACCGGGACAGGGGGCTTGAATGAGCAGTTCTTC
>.|TRBV27|TRBJ2-2|TRBD2
CASTLTRDYRELFF
TGTGCCAGCACCCTTACCCGGGACTACCGGGAGCTGTTTTTT
>.|TRBV4-3|TRBJ1-1|.
CASSLTTLNTEAFF
TGCGCCAGCAGCCTAACGACCCTGAACACTGAAGCTTTCTTT
>few|TRBV11-3|TRBJ2-7|TRBD1
CASSTRDSNEQYF
TGTGCCAGCAGCACCCGGGACAGCAACGAGCAGTACTTC
>.|TRBV5-4|TRBJ2-4|.
CASSLVGIGLPSRQYF
TGTGCCAGCAGCTTGGTCGGTATCGGACTCCCTAGCCGACAGTACTTC
>.|TRBV19|TRBJ1-5|.
CASSQGIGQPQHF
TGTGCCAGTAGCCAGGGGATTGGCCAGCCCCAGCATTTT
>once|TRBV9|TRBJ1-5|TRBD1
CASSDRGYSNQPQHF
TGTGCCAGCAGCGACAGGGGATATAGCAATCAGCCCCAGCATTTT
>.|TRBV5-6|TRBJ1-4|TRBD1
CASSSISGTGGRDEKLFF
TGTGCCAGCAGCTCCATTTCGGGGACAGGGGGCCGAGATGAAAAACTGTTTTTT
>.|TRBV6-1|TRBJ2-7|.
CASSEKLASSSYEQYF
TGTGCCAGCAGTGAAAAGTTGGCTTCGAGCTCCTACGAGCAGTACTTC
>few|TRBV7-2|TRBJ2-7|.
CASSLVGLGAYEQYF
TGTGCCAGCAGCTTAGTGGGACTGGGGGCCTACGAGCAGTACTTC